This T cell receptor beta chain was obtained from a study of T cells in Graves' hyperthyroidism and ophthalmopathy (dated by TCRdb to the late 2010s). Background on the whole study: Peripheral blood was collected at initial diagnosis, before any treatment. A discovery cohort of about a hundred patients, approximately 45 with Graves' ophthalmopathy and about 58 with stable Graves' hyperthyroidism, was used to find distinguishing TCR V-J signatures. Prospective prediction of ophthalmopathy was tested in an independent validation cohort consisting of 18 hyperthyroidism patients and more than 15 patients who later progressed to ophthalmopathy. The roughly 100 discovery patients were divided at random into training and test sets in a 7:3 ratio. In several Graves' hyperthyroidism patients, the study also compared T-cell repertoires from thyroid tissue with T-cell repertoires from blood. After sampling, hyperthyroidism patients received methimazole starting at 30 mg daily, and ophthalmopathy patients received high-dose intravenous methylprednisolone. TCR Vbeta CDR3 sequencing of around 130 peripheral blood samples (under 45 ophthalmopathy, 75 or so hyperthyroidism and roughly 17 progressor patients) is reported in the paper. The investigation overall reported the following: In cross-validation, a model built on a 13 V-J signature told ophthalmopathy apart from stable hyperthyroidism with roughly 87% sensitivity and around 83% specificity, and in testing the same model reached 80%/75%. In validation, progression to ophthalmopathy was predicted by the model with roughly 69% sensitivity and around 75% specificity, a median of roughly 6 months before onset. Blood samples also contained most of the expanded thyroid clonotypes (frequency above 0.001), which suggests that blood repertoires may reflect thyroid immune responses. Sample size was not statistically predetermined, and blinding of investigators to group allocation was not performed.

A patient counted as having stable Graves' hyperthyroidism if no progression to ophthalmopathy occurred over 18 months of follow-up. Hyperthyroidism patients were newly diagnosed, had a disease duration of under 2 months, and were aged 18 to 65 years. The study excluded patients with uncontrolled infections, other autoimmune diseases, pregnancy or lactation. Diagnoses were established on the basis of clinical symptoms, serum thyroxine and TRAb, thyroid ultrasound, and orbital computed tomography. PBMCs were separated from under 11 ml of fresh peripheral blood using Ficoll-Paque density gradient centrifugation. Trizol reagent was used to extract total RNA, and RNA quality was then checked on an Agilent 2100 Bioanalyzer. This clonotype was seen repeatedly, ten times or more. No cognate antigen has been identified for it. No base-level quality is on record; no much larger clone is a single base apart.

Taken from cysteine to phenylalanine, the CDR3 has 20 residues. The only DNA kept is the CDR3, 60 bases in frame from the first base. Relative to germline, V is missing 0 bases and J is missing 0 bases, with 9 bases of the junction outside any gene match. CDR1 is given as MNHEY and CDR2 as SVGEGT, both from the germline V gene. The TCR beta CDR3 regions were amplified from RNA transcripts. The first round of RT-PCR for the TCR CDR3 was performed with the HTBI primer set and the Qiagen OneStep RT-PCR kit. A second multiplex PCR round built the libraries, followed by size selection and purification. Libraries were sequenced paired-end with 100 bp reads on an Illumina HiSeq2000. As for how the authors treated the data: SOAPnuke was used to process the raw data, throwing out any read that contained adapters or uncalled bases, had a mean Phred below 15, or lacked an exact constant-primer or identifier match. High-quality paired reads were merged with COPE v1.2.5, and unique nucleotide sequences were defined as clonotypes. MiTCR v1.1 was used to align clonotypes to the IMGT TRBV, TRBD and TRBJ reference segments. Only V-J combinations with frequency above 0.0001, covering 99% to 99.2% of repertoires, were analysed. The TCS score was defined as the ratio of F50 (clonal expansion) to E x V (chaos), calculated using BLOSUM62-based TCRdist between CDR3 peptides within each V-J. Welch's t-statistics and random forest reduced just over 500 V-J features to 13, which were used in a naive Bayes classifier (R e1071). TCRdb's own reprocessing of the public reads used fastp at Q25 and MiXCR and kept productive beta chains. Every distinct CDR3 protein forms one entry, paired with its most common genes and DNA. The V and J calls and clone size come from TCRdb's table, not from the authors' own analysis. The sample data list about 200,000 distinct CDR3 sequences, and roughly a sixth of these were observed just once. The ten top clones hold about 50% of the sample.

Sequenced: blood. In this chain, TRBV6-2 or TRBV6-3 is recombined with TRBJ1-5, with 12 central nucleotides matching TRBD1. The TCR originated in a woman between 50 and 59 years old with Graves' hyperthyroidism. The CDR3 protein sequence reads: CASSYSWDRGRSFSNQPQHF. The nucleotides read TGTGCCAGCAGTTACTCCTGGGACAGGGGGCGATCTTTTAGCAATCAGCCCCAGCATTTT.